The 30 T cell receptor beta chains reported below all come from one sample, sequenced in a study of blood T cell repertoires in COVID-19. Libraries were prepared by immunoSEQ multiplex PCR; TCRdb keeps only in-frame clonotypes and omits some of them. Here the sample spans 150,000 to 200,000 clones, approximately 79% being singletons. Source material: peripheral blood. All receptors come from a woman in her seventies with acute or convalescent COVID-19.

The chain links TRBV9 to TRBJ1-4, with D maybe TRBD1 (5 bases). V lost 1 base and J lost 8, with 9 bases in between. The CDR3 contains 13 residues. In germline, CDR1 is SGDLS, CDR2 YYNGEE. CDR3 nucleotides: TGTGCCAGCAGCGTACGGGGGAACGAAAAACTGTTTTTT. It translates to CASSVRGNEKLFF.

The gene calls are TRBV5-6 and TRBJ1-5; TRBD1 matches at 12 bases. The V gene end was trimmed by 3 bases and the J gene end by 5 bases; junction bases not matched to a gene: 6. Germline loops: CDR1 SGHDT, CDR2 YYEEEE. This CDR3 region has 16 residues. The CDR3 is CASSWTGDRGHQPQHF. Here the CDR3 DNA reads TGTGCCAGCAGCTGGACCGGGGACAGGGGGCATCAGCCCCAGCATTTT.

The rearrangement links TRBV10-1 to TRBJ1-1; TRBD1 might be the D (6 bases). In germline, CDR1 is WNHNN, CDR2 SYGVQD (reference sequence). This CDR3 has 13 amino acids. The V gene lost 6 bases and the J gene lost 0 bases, with 8 bases spanning the gap. The CDR3 DNA reads TGCGCCAGCAGGGGACACCTGAACACTGAAGCTTTCTTT. This gives the protein CASRGHLNTEAFF.

The chain is built from TRBV30 and TRBJ1-3; D is unclear. Trimming stripped 5 bases from V and 0 bases from J, with 11 bases between. The V gene's germline CDR1 is GTSNPN and CDR2 SVGIG (reference sequence). The CDR3 extends over 14 amino acids. The CDR3: CAWGLGGSGNTIYF. CDR3 nucleotides: TGTGCCTGGGGTTTGGGAGGCTCTGGAAACACCATATATTTT.

The table lists this clone with a few counts. V gene TRBV5-4 combines with J gene TRBJ2-7, with 13 bases matching TRBD2. Germline V gene lookup returns CDR1 SGHNT and CDR2 YYREEE (reference sequence). This CDR3 spans 17 amino acids. Trimming cost V 0 bases and J 3 bases; bases outside gene matches: 6. The CDR3 nucleotides are TGTGCCAGCAGCTTGGCCAGGACTAGCGGGAGAATCTACGAGCAGTACTTC. This sequence encodes CASSLARTSGRIYEQYF.

The chain couples TRBV19 to TRBJ1-5; 7 bases match TRBD1. The V segment lost 5 bases and the J segment 5 bases; nucleotides outside the gene matches: 6. Germline assignment: CDR1 LNHDA and CDR2 SQIVND (reference sequence). The CDR3 loop spans 14 amino acids. CDR3 sequence reads: CASSSQGGDQPQHF. As DNA, the CDR3 is TGTGCCAGTAGTTCGCAGGGGGGTGATCAGCCCCAGCATTTT.

The chain combines TRBV2 with TRBJ1-1, with D maybe TRBD1 (5 bases). The V and J ends lost 3 bases and 9 bases respectively, with 11 bases between them. Germline CDR1 and CDR2: SNHLY and FYNNEI. This CDR3 is built from 12 residues. CDR3 sequence: CASSEYRTKAFF. For the CDR3, the DNA is TGTGCCAGCAGTGAGTACAGGACAAAAGCTTTCTTT.

The J gene is TRBJ1-2, the V gene TRBV24-1; D is unresolved. Trimming cost V 4 bases and J 7 bases, with 9 bases left between them. The CDR3 runs 12 residues. The germline V gene encodes CDR1 KGHDR and CDR2 SFDVKD. The CDR3 nucleotides read TGTGCCACCAGTGACCCCCTCTCTGGCTACACCTTC. It codes for CATSDPLSGYTF.

The chain carries TRBV19 and TRBJ2-7; 9 nucleotides line up with TRBD1. V was pared by 6 bases and J by 5 bases, with 8 bases of the junction left unmatched. The CDR3 has 14 residues. Germline CDR1 reads LNHDA; CDR2 reads SQIVND (reference sequence). CDR3 DNA: TGTGCCAGTAGAGTACAGGGGGACAGGGACGAGCAGTACTTC. Residues: CASRVQGDRDEQYF.

V and J are TRBV18 and TRBJ1-3; TRBD1 agrees at 8 bases. Looked up from germline, CDR1 is KGHSH and CDR2 is LQKENI. Trimming cost V 5 bases and J 3 bases; bases outside gene matches: 9. This CDR3 has 16 residues. CDR3 sequence (DNA): TGTGCCAGCTCATCCACCCAGGGGGCGATTGGAAACACCATATATTTT. Translating gives CASSSTQGAIGNTIYF. Variable domain in full (rest from reference TRBV18 and TRBJ1-3): NAGVMQNPRHLVRRRGQEARLRCSPMKGHSHVYWYRQLPEEGLKFMVYLQKENIIDESGMPKERFSAEFPKEGPSILRIQQVVRGDSAAYFCASSSTQGAIGNTIYFGEGSWLTVV.

V is TRBV19 and J is TRBJ2-5; 10 bases agree with TRBD1. Germline loops: CDR1 LNHDA, CDR2 SQIVND (reference sequence). J lost 4 bases, V lost 4 bases, and 3 bases had no gene match. The CDR3 extends over 14 amino acids. The CDR3 DNA reads as TGTGCCAGTAGTAAGGGACAGGGGTTAGAGACCCAGTACTTC. Translation gives CASSKGQGLETQYF.

The chain joins TRBV19 to TRBJ2-1, with TRBD2 identical over 7 bases. Per germline, CDR1 LNHDA and CDR2 SQIVND (reference sequence). CDR3 size: 14 residues. V gave up 4 bases and J gave up 10 bases; unmatched junction bases: 10. CDR3 sequence reads: CASSTGGRAVEQFF. The CDR3 DNA is TGTGCCAGTAGTACTGGAGGGAGGGCTGTGGAGCAGTTCTTC.

The V gene is TRBV19, the J gene TRBJ2-5; D gene unclear. Germline-derived CDR1 and CDR2 are LNHDA and SQIVND (reference sequence). The CDR3 runs 14 residues. V was pared by 7 bases and J by 0 bases, with 12 bases between. CDR3 nucleotides: TGTGCCAGTAAATTGACACCGTACCAAGAGACCCAGTACTTC. Its protein product is CASKLTPYQETQYF.

This clone was seen a few times. The chain joins TRBV3-1 (or the pseudogene TRBV3-2) to TRBJ2-7; 15 bases map to TRBD2. CDR1 is LGHDT and CDR2 is YNNKEL in the germline V gene (reference sequence). V shed 1 base, J shed 6 bases, and the junction held 7 bases outside the gene matches. The CDR3 extends over 17 amino acids. In DNA, the CDR3 is TGTGCCAGCAGCCAAGCCTCTGGACTAGCGGGAGGGTTCGAGCAGTACTTC. It yields the protein CASSQASGLAGGFEQYF.

This clone was seen a few times. The rearrangement links TRBV27 to TRBJ1-1, with 9 bases matching TRBD1. Trimming cost V 10 bases and J 0 bases; bases outside gene matches: 12. The length of the CDR3 is 16 residues. Germline loops: CDR1 MNHEY, CDR2 SMNVEV (reference sequence). As DNA, the CDR3 is TGTGCCAACACACAGGGGGCGGCTGTTGTGAACACTGAAGCTTTCTTT. It codes for CANTQGAAVVNTEAFF.

The genes are TRBV19 and TRBJ2-7; 7 nucleotides line up with TRBD2. The CDR3 is 16 residues long. V was clipped by 7 bases and J by 0 bases; unmatched bases: 12. The V gene's germline CDR1 is LNHDA and CDR2 SQIVND (reference sequence). CDR3 bases: TGTGCCAGTAAGGAAAGTTTCCGCGGGGGCTCCTACGAGCAGTACTTC. Its protein is CASKESFRGGSYEQYF.

The gene calls are TRBV29-1 and TRBJ2-7; 13 bases agree with TRBD2. With V trimmed by 7 bases and J by 5 bases, 11 bases remained unmatched. The CDR3 has 15 residues. Germline V gene data show CDR1 as SQVTM and CDR2 as ANQGSEA. The CDR3 here is CSAAPGLAGDDEQYF. In DNA form, the CDR3 reads TGCAGCGCCGCCCCCGGACTAGCGGGAGATGACGAGCAGTACTTC.

The rearrangement joins TRBV6-6 to TRBJ2-7, with a possible D match to TRBD1 (5 bases). Germline V gene sequence: CDR1 MNHNY, CDR2 SVGAGI (reference sequence). Trimming removed 8 bases from V and 0 bases from J, with 11 bases in between. CDR3 length equals 13 residues. CDR3 coding DNA: TGTGCCAGCGGCCGACAGTCCTCCTACGAGCAGTACTTC. Protein product: CASGRQSSYEQYF.

This clone has only one observation. The rearrangement links TRBV2 to TRBJ2-5; D is possibly TRBD2 (5 bases). Trimming removed 4 bases from V and 2 bases from J, with 8 bases in between. Germline CDR1 and CDR2: SNHLY and FYNNEI. CDR3 length: 13 residues. Here the CDR3 DNA reads TGTGCCAGCAGTGTACAGCGGCAAGAGACCCAGTACTTC. As protein: CASSVQRQETQYF.

The chain recombines TRBV5-1 with TRBJ2-1; no clear D. This CDR3 has 15 residues. Trimming stripped 0 bases from V and 9 bases from J, with 16 bases between. Germline CDR1 SGHRS, CDR2 YFSETQ. CDR3 DNA: TGCGCCAGCAGCTTGGATCCGACGAGCGTCAGTGAGCAGTTCTTC. Its translation: CASSLDPTSVSEQFF.

The rearrangement uses TRBV6-2 or TRBV6-3 and TRBJ2-7; TRBD2 is a possible D gene (6 bases). CDR3 length: 14 amino acids. Germline CDR1 and CDR2: MNHEY and SVGEGT. Trimming stripped 5 bases from V and 2 bases from J, with 13 bases between. CDR3 region: CASSPGTPPYEQYF. The DNA for the CDR3 is TGTGCCAGCAGTCCCGGGACTCCCCCCTACGAGCAGTACTTC.

Here the CDR3 reads CASSFTSGLYNEQFF. CDR3 in DNA: TGCGCCAGCAGCTTTACTAGCGGGTTATACAATGAGCAGTTCTTC. This chain uses TRBV5-1 with TRBJ2-1; 9 bases fit TRBD2. CDR1 and CDR2 from the germline V gene are SGHRS and YFSETQ. CDR3 size: 15 residues. V gave up 2 bases and J gave up 4 bases; unmatched junction bases: 4.

The V and J genes are TRBV3-1 (or the pseudogene TRBV3-2) and TRBJ2-2; 9 bases map to TRBD2. Germline V gives CDR1 LGHDT, CDR2 YNNKEL (reference sequence). The CDR3 is made up of 17 amino acids. V lost 4 bases and J lost 5; bases outside the gene matches: 11. CDR3 bases: TGTGCCAGCAGCCTCGCTTTAGCGGGAGTAGGGACCGGGGAGCTGTTTTTT. It specifies CASSLALAGVGTGELFF.

The V call is TRBV7-3, the J call TRBJ2-1; 10 positions agree with TRBD1. V shed 5 bases and J 8 bases; nucleotides not matched to a gene: 12. CDR3 length: 16 residues. Germline CDR1 and CDR2: SGHTA and FQGTGA. The CDR3 DNA follows: TGTGCCAGCAGCGTAGGGACAGGGGCCATCAAGGATGAGCAGTTCTTC. This sequence encodes CASSVGTGAIKDEQFF.

The rearrangement joins TRBV3-1 (or the pseudogene TRBV3-2) to TRBJ2-5; tentatively, D is TRBD1 (6 bases). The CDR3 covers 17 residues. Germline V CDR1 and CDR2: LGHDT, YNNKEL (reference sequence). V lost 0 bases and J lost 5, with 19 bases in between. CDR3 DNA sequence: TGTGCCAGCAGCCAAGATTGGGCAGGGCAGGGGCGTGAGACCCAGTACTTC. Its protein product is CASSQDWAGQGRETQYF.

This clone was observed a single time. The chain combines TRBV30 with TRBJ2-2; 7 nucleotides align to TRBD1. The germline V gene has CDR1 GTSNPN and CDR2 SVGIG (reference sequence). The CDR3 runs 14 residues. Trimming cost V 4 bases and J 0 bases; bases outside gene matches: 2. CDR3 loop: CAWKGQPNTGELFF. CDR3 sequence (DNA): TGTGCCTGGAAGGGACAGCCGAACACCGGGGAGCTGTTTTTT.

The chain employs TRBV12-3 or TRBV12-4 and TRBJ1-5, with D unresolved. V gave up 6 bases and J gave up 2 bases, with 5 bases separating them. This CDR3 is built from 12 residues. CDR3 amino acids: CASSSRNQPQHF. As DNA, the CDR3 is TGTGCCAGCAGCAGTCGCAATCAGCCCCAGCATTTT.

The gene calls are TRBV29-1 and TRBJ1-5; 11 positions match TRBD1. Germline trimming cut 4 bases from V and 13 bases from J; bases unmatched to any gene: 9. The CDR3 runs 13 residues. The germline CDR1 and CDR2 sequences are SQVTM and ANQGSEA. As DNA, the CDR3 is TGCAGCGTTGTAATGGGACAGGGGGGAGCTCAGCATTTT. Amino acids: CSVVMGQGGAQHF.

This clone was seen a handful of times. The CDR3 DNA reads as TGTGCCAGCATCGAGCAAGTGGGACAGGGGAACACTGAAGCTTTCTTT. This sequence encodes CASIEQVGQGNTEAFF. This chain links TRBV2 with TRBJ1-1, with 9 bases lining up with TRBD1. CDR3 length: 16 amino acids. V trimming: 7 bases; J trimming: 1 base; junction bases outside the gene matches: 10. The V gene's germline CDR1 is SNHLY and CDR2 FYNNEI.

This clone was picked up a small number of times. The DNA for the CDR3 is TGTGCCAGCAGTGAAAGCGGGCTCAGCTCCTACGAGCAGTACTTC. Its protein is CASSESGLSSYEQYF. The V call is TRBV6-1, the J call TRBJ2-7; D perhaps matches TRBD2 (6 bases). V was trimmed by 2 bases and J by 0 bases, leaving 11 bases between them. Germline V CDR1 and CDR2: MNHNS, SASEGT. This CDR3 contains 15 residues.